Below are 5 T cell receptor beta chains sequenced from a single sample in a study of OX40 agonist ivuxolimab in advanced cancers. Generated by immunoSEQ multiplex PCR, the TCRdb table keeps only in-frame clones and is missing some. Of about 66,000 clones listed, approximately 81% are singletons. The starting material was CD4+ or CD8+ T cells sorted from blood, obtained in a trial of the OX40 agonist ivuxolimab. Receptors were obtained from an adult with an advanced solid tumor such as melanoma, head and neck, liver or kidney cancer.

The rearrangement joins TRBV5-4 to TRBJ2-7; possibly TRBD2 for D (5 bases). The CDR3 runs 13 residues. CDR1 and CDR2 (germline): SGHNT, YYREEE (reference sequence). V lost 1 base and J lost 1, with 6 bases in between. The CDR3 sequence: CASSLRGSYEQYF. The CDR3 coding sequence is TGTGCCAGCAGCTTGAGAGGGTCCTACGAGCAGTACTTC.

This clone has only a few counts. CDR3 in DNA: TGTGCCAGCAGCCCTAGACCCATAGGAGATACGCAGTATTTT. Amino acids: CASSPRPIGDTQYF. The rearrangement uses TRBV7-2 and TRBJ2-3, with D uncertain. Germline loops: CDR1 SGHTA, CDR2 FQGNSA. CDR3 length: 14 amino acids. The V and J ends lost 5 bases and 5 bases respectively, with 14 bases between them.

The chain is built from TRBV9 and TRBJ1-3; D gene unclear. From germline, CDR1 is SGDLS and CDR2 YYNGEE. Trimming took 3 bases from V and 0 from J, leaving 22 bases between them. CDR3 length: 19 residues. The CDR3: CASSATELAMTLSGNTIYF. CDR3 sequence (DNA): TGTGCCAGCAGCGCGACGGAGCTAGCCATGACCCTCTCTGGAAACACCATATATTTT.

This chain connects TRBV28 to TRBJ2-5; TRBD1 matches 9 bases. The CDR3 length is 13 residues. Unmatched junction bases numbered 1, after V lost 7 bases and J lost 1 base. CDR1 is MDHEN and CDR2 is SYDVKM in the germline V gene. CDR3: CASKTGGQETQYF. The CDR3 DNA follows: TGTGCCAGCAAGACAGGGGGCCAAGAGACCCAGTACTTC.

The V and J genes are TRBV10-3 and TRBJ1-1, with a possible D match to TRBD1 (6 bases). Trimming cost V 0 bases and J 1 base, with 9 bases left between them. Germline V gene lookup returns CDR1 ENHRY and CDR2 SYGVKD. The CDR3 sequence is 15 residues long. In nucleotides, the CDR3 is TGTGCCATCAGTGAGTCGCGGGGGCGGAACACTGAAGCTTTCTTT. It encodes CAISESRGRNTEAFF.